This TCR beta chain was recorded in a study of cytotoxic CD8 clonotypes in ibrutinib-treated CLL. Study-level findings and limits: Pretreatment clonality was elevated relative to age-matched healthy donors and paralleled circulating CD8+ T-cell counts. Clonotypes that were public were uncommon, and they contracted or stayed stable on treatment.

The data were produced by immunoSEQ multiplex PCR, yet TCRdb's version contains in-frame clones alone and is incomplete. In the table there are a few hundred thousand clones, about 77% of which are singletons. Germline CDR1 reads SGHTA; CDR2 reads FQGNSA. CDR3 size: 14 residues. Trimming shortened V by 1 base and J by 6 bases, and 12 bases separated the two germline ends. Concerning this clone: Its antigen is not identified.

V and J are TRBV7-2 and TRBJ1-2; the D is unclear. The source was PBMCs, collected before ibrutinib treatment. This receptor was identified in a human donor with chronic lymphocytic leukemia. The CDR3 here is CASSLVLEENGYTF. CDR3 sequence (DNA): TGTGCCAGCAGCTTAGTCTTGGAAGAGAATGGCTACACCTTC.